The 21 T cell receptor beta chains in this list originate from one sample, sequenced in a study of cytomegalovirus exposure and HLA in healthy donors. PCR used 60 Vbeta primers and 13 Jbeta primers. TCRdb's copy holds only in-frame clones and misses some; the assay was immunoSEQ multiplex PCR. This sample carries 200,000 to 250,000 clones, 77% of them seen once, and the ten largest clones take around 2.9%. The material sequenced was PBMCs. These receptors originate from a woman aged 60-70 years in good health and CMV-seropositive.

The chain recombines TRBV6-1 with TRBJ1-5; a possible D gene is TRBD1 (5 bases). The ends were cut back, 8 bases at V and 12 bases at J, with 14 bases in the middle. CDR3 length: 11 residues. Looked up from germline, CDR1 is MNHNS and CDR2 is SASEGT. In DNA form, the CDR3 reads TGTGCCAGCGCCTTTTGGGACTTCCAGCATTTT. Protein sequence: CASAFWDFQHF.

This clone has just a few counts. This chain links TRBV5-6 with TRBJ2-5, with 15 bases lining up with TRBD2. This CDR3 is built from 15 residues. Unmatched junction bases numbered 3, after V lost 4 bases and J lost 5 bases. Germline CDR1 and CDR2: SGHDT and YYEEEE. CDR3 in DNA: TGTGCCAGCAGCATAGGACTAGCGGGAGGGGAGACCCAGTACTTC. Protein product: CASSIGLAGGETQYF.

The genes are TRBV2 and TRBJ2-5, with 12 bases that match TRBD2. This CDR3 region has 18 residues. Germline CDR1 SNHLY, CDR2 FYNNEI. The junction had 12 bases not matched to a gene; V was cut back by 4 bases and J by 3 bases. CDR3 DNA sequence: TGTGCCAGCAGTGGGCCAGCTAGCGGGAGGGCCTGGGAAGAGACCCAGTACTTC. This encodes CASSGPASGRAWEETQYF. The variable domain in full, with the rest retrieved from reference TRBV2 and TRBJ2-5, is EPEVTQTPSHQVTQMGQEVILRCVPISNHLYFYWYRQILGQKVEFLVSFYNNEISEKSEIFDDQFSVERPDGSNFTLKIRSTKLEDSAMYFCASSGPASGRAWEETQYFGPGTRLLVL.

The rearrangement uses TRBV6-5 and TRBJ1-2; D is unresolved. Per germline, CDR1 MNHEY and CDR2 SVGAGI. With 0 bases removed from V and 1 base from J, the gap between germline ends came to 12 bases. The CDR3 is 16 residues long. The CDR3 spells CASSYSRPTVNYGYTF. CDR3 sequence (DNA): TGTGCCAGCAGTTACTCGCGTCCAACAGTTAACTATGGCTACACCTTC.

V and J are TRBV28 and TRBJ2-7; no reliable D call. The CDR3 is 13 amino acids. CDR1 MDHEN and CDR2 SYDVKM come from the germline V gene. V lost 6 bases, J lost 6 bases, and 15 bases lay in between. This CDR3 is CASRNHVVSEQYF. As DNA, the CDR3 is TGTGCCAGCAGAAACCACGTAGTCTCCGAGCAGTACTTC.

The table lists this clone with a count of one. The chain is built from TRBV7-2 and TRBJ1-2; TRBD1 matches 8 bases. J was trimmed by 7 bases and V by 4 bases; bases with no gene match: 8. Looked up from germline, CDR1 is SGHTA and CDR2 is FQGNSA. The CDR3 has 14 amino acids. CDR3 residues: CASSSPDRVPGYTF. Written as DNA, the CDR3 is TGTGCCAGCAGCTCCCCGGACAGGGTGCCTGGCTACACCTTC.

The chain links TRBV27 to TRBJ2-2, with 8 bases aligning to TRBD2. The CDR3 is 15 amino acids. The V gene end was trimmed by 6 bases and the J gene end by 5 bases; junction bases not matched to a gene: 8. The germline gives CDR1 MNHEY, CDR2 SMNVEV (reference sequence). The CDR3 DNA reads TGTGCCAGCAGCGTCAGCGGGAGTTGGACCGGGGAGCTGTTTTTT. This encodes CASSVSGSWTGELFF.

Only a few counts were recorded for this clone. Other nucleotide sequences from this sample produce the same CDR3. The chain recombines TRBV7-9 with TRBJ2-3; D possibly corresponds to TRBD2 (5 bases). Trimming took off 5 bases at V and 1 base at J, with 10 bases between the two ends. The CDR3 has 14 residues. In germline, CDR1 is SEHNR, CDR2 FQNEAQ (reference sequence). CDR3: CASSLMGGTDTQYF. In DNA form, the CDR3 reads TGTGCCAGCAGCCTAATGGGAGGCACAGATACGCAGTATTTT.

This clone turned up a few times. This sequence joins TRBV6-5 and TRBJ1-2; D unresolved. The CDR3 covers 13 residues. Trimming removed 8 bases from V and 4 bases from J, with 14 bases in between. Germline V lookup: CDR1 MNHEY, CDR2 SVGAGI. The CDR3: CASSNPGIYGYTF. The DNA of the CDR3 is TGTGCCAGCTCCAATCCGGGGATCTATGGCTACACCTTC.

There are a few counts of this clone. V is TRBV6-6 and J is TRBJ2-2, with 9 bases lining up with TRBD1. The CDR3 spans 13 residues. Looked up from germline, CDR1 is MNHNY and CDR2 is SVGAGI (reference sequence). V lost 5 bases to trimming and J lost 6 bases; unmatched junction nucleotides: 1. The CDR3 DNA follows: TGTGCCAGCAGTAGACAGGGGGCCGGGGAGCTGTTTTTT. As protein: CASSRQGAGELFF.

V usage is TRBV7-9 and J usage is TRBJ2-1; 9 bases match TRBD2. Germline CDR1 SEHNR, CDR2 FQNEAQ (reference sequence). The CDR3 runs 13 residues. The trim removed 5 bases at V and 12 bases at J, leaving 8 bases unmatched. CDR3 DNA: TGTGCCAGCAGCCCGGGACTAGCCCGGGGGCAGTTCTTC. Protein: CASSPGLARGQFF.

The rearrangement uses TRBV30 and TRBJ2-7; the match to TRBD2 covers 7 bases. This CDR3 is built from 12 residues. Germline V gives CDR1 GTSNPN, CDR2 SVGIG (reference sequence). J gave up 3 bases and V 2 bases, and 1 base lay outside the gene matches. The CDR3 reads CAWSLADYEQYF. The DNA of the CDR3 is TGTGCCTGGAGTCTAGCGGACTACGAGCAGTACTTC.

This chain uses TRBV7-9 with TRBJ2-4, with D perhaps matching TRBD2 (6 bases). This CDR3 comprises 15 residues. CDR1 SEHNR and CDR2 FQNEAQ come from the germline V gene (reference sequence). In DNA, the CDR3 is TGTTCCATCAAGAGTTTCACGGGCGGGGAAAACATTCAGTACTTC. Encoded protein: CSIKSFTGGENIQYF.

This sequence joins TRBV7-9 and TRBJ1-2; tentative D call: TRBD1 (6 bases). CDR1 is SEHNR, CDR2 FQNEAQ, per germline (reference sequence). V lost 5 bases and J 4 bases, leaving 17 bases between the germline ends. CDR3 length equals 15 residues. The CDR3 bases are TGTGCCAGCAGCCCCCCTGGGGGGGGCGGCTATGGCTACACCTTC. Protein sequence: CASSPPGGGGYGYTF.

Notes on this clone: Other DNA sequences in the same sample also yield this CDR3. The chain uses TRBV7-9 and TRBJ2-2; D is possibly TRBD2 (5 bases). V lost 3 bases and J lost 2, with 10 bases in between. The CDR3 has 15 amino acids. Germline CDR1 is SEHNR and CDR2 is FQNEAQ (reference sequence). CDR3 in DNA: TGTGCCAGCAGCTTGGGTAGCGTAAACACCGGGGAGCTGTTTTTT. It yields the protein CASSLGSVNTGELFF. Together with reference TRBV7-9 and TRBJ2-2, the CDR3 gives the full variable domain: DTGVSQNPRHKITKRGQNVTFRCDPISEHNRLYWYRQTLGQGPEFLTYFQNEAQLEKSRLLSDRFSAERPKGSFSTLEIQRTEQGDSAMYLCASSLGSVNTGELFFGEGSRLTVL.

The J gene is TRBJ1-3, the V gene TRBV7-9; D remains unclear. V gave up 0 bases and J gave up 0 bases, with 6 bases separating them. Per germline, CDR1 SEHNR and CDR2 FQNEAQ (reference sequence). This CDR3 is built from 15 residues. CDR3 nucleotides: TGTGCCAGCAGCTTAGCTAGCTTCTCTGGAAACACCATATATTTT. Encoded protein: CASSLASFSGNTIYF. The variable domain in full, with the rest retrieved from reference TRBV7-9 and TRBJ1-3, is DTGVSQNPRHKITKRGQNVTFRCDPISEHNRLYWYRQTLGQGPEFLTYFQNEAQLEKSRLLSDRFSAERPKGSFSTLEIQRTEQGDSAMYLCASSLASFSGNTIYFGEGSWLTVV.

The chain is built from TRBV5-6 and TRBJ2-3; a weak D match, TRBD1 (7 bases). This CDR3 is 16 amino acids long. Germline loops: CDR1 SGHDT, CDR2 YYEEEE. V was clipped by 2 bases and J by 6 bases, with 19 bases between them. CDR3 DNA: TGTGCCAGCAGCTTCAAGGGACAGCGGACTATGGATACGCAGTATTTT. Protein: CASSFKGQRTMDTQYF.

The chain uses TRBV30 and TRBJ2-7, with 7 positions matching TRBD2. Germline CDR1 GTSNPN, CDR2 SVGIG (reference sequence). V lost 5 bases and J lost 2; bases outside the gene matches: 0. The CDR3 loop spans 11 amino acids. The CDR3 DNA reads as TGTGCCTGGGGGACTACCTACGAGCAGTACTTC. It encodes CAWGTTYEQYF.

In DNA form, the CDR3 reads TGTGCCAGCAGCTTGGGGACTAGCGGGGGATCCGGGGAGCTGTTTTTT. Amino acid sequence: CASSLGTSGGSGELFF. The chain carries TRBV5-4 and TRBJ2-2, with 13 bases that match TRBD2. The germline gives CDR1 SGHNT, CDR2 YYREEE (reference sequence). The CDR3 loop spans 16 amino acids. J lost 6 bases, V lost 0 bases, and 2 bases had no gene match.

The rearrangement joins TRBV7-9 to TRBJ1-6; TRBD1 is a possible D gene (5 bases). Germline CDR1 is SEHNR and CDR2 is FQNEAQ (reference sequence). This CDR3 is 15 amino acids long. V dropped 4 bases and J dropped 8 bases, with 15 bases sitting between them. The CDR3 is CASSWGGASDSPLHF. The CDR3 nucleotides read TGTGCCAGCAGCTGGGGTGGGGCTTCAGATTCACCCCTCCACTTT.

This clone turned up a few times. The chain has TRBV6-1 and TRBJ2-7; possibly TRBD1 for D (5 bases). Germline lookup yields CDR1 MNHNS and CDR2 SASEGT. CDR3 size: 15 residues. Trimming took off 6 bases at V and 2 bases at J, with 17 bases between the two ends. The CDR3 is CASSLGHLSPYEQYF. As DNA, the CDR3 is TGTGCCAGCAGCCTCGGACATCTGAGTCCCTACGAGCAGTACTTC.